This T cell receptor beta chain was sequenced for a study of blood T cell repertoires in COVID-19. At the level of the study: Researchers got acute and convalescent COVID-19 samples from the United States, Italy and Spain. Nucleic acid was either cDNA or gDNA, and it came from T cells, B-cell-depleted T cells, or PBMCs.

Source study methods: Estimates of nucleated cell counts were drawn from the amplification of reference gene primers. Measured with immunoSEQ multiplex PCR; TCRdb has only the in-frame clones, and not every one. V and J calls and clone size are given by that table; D and trimming were obtained from the DNA. The sample includes 210,000 or so clones, around 91% of them seen just once. This CDR3 spans 13 amino acids. In germline, CDR1 is SGHAT, CDR2 FQNNGV. V was pared by 1 base and J by 4 bases, with 5 bases between. This clone was recorded a few times. The source of this sequence is a man aged 50 to 60 with acute or convalescent COVID-19. Sequenced material: peripheral blood. The chain joins TRBV11-2 to TRBJ2-1; D gene uncertain. The CDR3 protein is CASSLAQYNEQFF. The CDR3, as DNA: TGTGCCAGCAGCTTAGCTCAGTACAATGAGCAGTTCTTC.